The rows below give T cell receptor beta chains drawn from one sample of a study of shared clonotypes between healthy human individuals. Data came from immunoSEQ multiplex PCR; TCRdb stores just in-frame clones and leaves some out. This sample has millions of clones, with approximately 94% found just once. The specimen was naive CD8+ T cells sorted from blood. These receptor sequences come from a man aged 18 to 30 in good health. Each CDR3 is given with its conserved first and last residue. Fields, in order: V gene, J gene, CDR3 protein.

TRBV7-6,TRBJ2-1,CASSPLTSEGESYNEQFF
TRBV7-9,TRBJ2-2,CASSQIPTGELFF
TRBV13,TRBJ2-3,CASSFWTSGITDTQYF
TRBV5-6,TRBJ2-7,CASSPGQGFYEQYF
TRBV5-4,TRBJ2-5,CASSAGLLQETQYF
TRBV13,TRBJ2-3,CASSPLGAGGQGTTDTQYF
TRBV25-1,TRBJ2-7,CASSEVAPYEQYF
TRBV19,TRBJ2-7,CASSMYNSLEQYF
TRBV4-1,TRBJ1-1,CASSQVGSEIEAFF
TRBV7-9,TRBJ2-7,CASSLQGGTSSYEQYF
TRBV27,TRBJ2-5,CASSPQETQYF
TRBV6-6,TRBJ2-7,CASSYSDSSYEQYF
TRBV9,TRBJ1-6,CASSVGDSPLHF
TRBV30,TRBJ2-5,CAWIQGDRGPPRQETQYF
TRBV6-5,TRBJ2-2,CASSTDKDTGELFF
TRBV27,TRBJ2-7,CASSPTGAEQYF
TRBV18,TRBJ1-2,CASSPPADRGYGYTF
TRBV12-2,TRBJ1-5,CASRRWRSSNQPQHF
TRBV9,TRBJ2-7,CASSVGAGGTYEQYF
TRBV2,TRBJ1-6,CASSVGRRISYNSPLHF
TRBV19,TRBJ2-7,CASSGGTGAYEQYF
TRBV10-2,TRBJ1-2,CASSDSGSGKYGYTF
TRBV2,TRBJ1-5,CASSNPTGNQPQHF
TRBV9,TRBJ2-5,CASSVDSDPGETQYF
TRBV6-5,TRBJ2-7,CASSDTGRAYEQYF
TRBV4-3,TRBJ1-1,CASSQDLGLNTEAFF
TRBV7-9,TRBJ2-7,CASSLAHEGLDYEQYF
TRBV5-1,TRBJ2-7,CASSSIRGDEQYF
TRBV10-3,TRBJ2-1,CAISLHTEVEQFF
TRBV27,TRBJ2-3,CASSPSTDTQYF
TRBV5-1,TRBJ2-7,CASSFWTGQEQYF
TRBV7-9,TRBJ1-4,CASSEFEGEREKLFF
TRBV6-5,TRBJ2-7,CASSDLRYGQYF
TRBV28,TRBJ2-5,CASSARQGIQETQYF
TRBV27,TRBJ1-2,CASSFSGVSYYGYTF